One and the same sample provided the 14 T cell receptor beta chains below, sequenced in a study of blood T cell repertoires in COVID-19. Here immunoSEQ multiplex PCR was the method, and the copy in TCRdb shows in-frame clones only, minus some. The repertoire holds about 220,000 clones, with around three quarters as singletons. The sequencing input was peripheral blood. These receptors came from a woman aged 70-85 years with acute or convalescent COVID-19.

The V and J genes are TRBV7-2 and TRBJ2-2; D gene unclear. The CDR3 runs to 15 residues. Trimming removed 2 bases from V and 5 bases from J, with 12 bases in between. The V gene's germline CDR1 is SGHTA and CDR2 FQGNSA. CDR3 bases: TGTGCCAGCAGCTTAAATTGGGCTGCGACCGGGGAGCTGTTTTTT. Translated: CASSLNWAATGELFF.

The chain links TRBV10-1 to TRBJ1-1; possibly TRBD1 for D (6 bases). The CDR3 extends over 14 amino acids. V was shortened by 4 bases and J by 1 base, with 10 bases between the two germline ends. Germline CDR1 reads WNHNN; CDR2 reads SYGVQD (reference sequence). CDR3 sequence (DNA): TGCGCCAGCAGTGGAGGGGGTTCGAACACTGAAGCTTTCTTT. This codes for CASSGGGSNTEAFF.

This clone has a single count. The chain carries TRBV7-8 and TRBJ2-5, with 10 bases that match TRBD2. Germline lookup yields CDR1 SGHVS and CDR2 FQNEAQ. The CDR3 contains 14 residues. The V and J ends lost 3 bases and 5 bases, in that order; junction bases with no gene match: 3. In DNA form, the CDR3 reads TGTGCCAGCAGCTTCCTAGCGGGGGTTGAGACCCAGTACTTC. Residues: CASSFLAGVETQYF.

This clone was counted once. The V call is TRBV4-3, the J call TRBJ2-6, with a tentative D call TRBD2 (6 bases). V was pared by 0 bases and J by 0 bases, with 12 bases between. Germline CDR1 reads LGHNA; CDR2 reads YSLEER. This CDR3 has 18 amino acids. The CDR3: CASSQDTSPYSGANVLTF. The DNA of the CDR3 is TGCGCCAGCAGCCAAGATACTAGCCCTTACTCTGGGGCCAACGTCCTGACTTTC.

The V gene is TRBV6-2 or TRBV6-3, the J gene TRBJ2-3; D is uncertain. CDR1 and CDR2 (germline): MNHEY, SVGEGT. V was pared by 2 bases and J by 5 bases, with 5 bases between. This CDR3 spans 12 amino acids. The CDR3 here is CASSYPVDTQYF. The CDR3 DNA sequence: TGTGCCAGCAGTTACCCAGTAGATACGCAGTATTTT.

The chain is built from TRBV5-1 and TRBJ2-2; D unresolved. The length of the CDR3 is 14 residues. Germline V CDR1 and CDR2: SGHRS, YFSETQ. V was trimmed by 2 bases and J by 6 bases, leaving 11 bases between them. DNA for the CDR3: TGCGCCAGCAGCTTAACTGCAGGCTCCGGGGAGCTGTTTTTT. As protein: CASSLTAGSGELFF.

The chain links TRBV30 to TRBJ2-5; 11 positions agree with TRBD1. This CDR3 is 17 amino acids long. Looked up from germline, CDR1 is GTSNPN and CDR2 is SVGIG (reference sequence). J gave up 6 bases and V 2 bases, and 14 bases lay outside the gene matches. The CDR3 reads CAWSKRDRGFGKKTQYF. The CDR3, as DNA: TGTGCCTGGAGTAAGCGGGACAGGGGGTTTGGAAAAAAGACCCAGTACTTC.

The chain uses TRBV5-1 and TRBJ1-2; a weak D match, TRBD1 (6 bases). V gave up 5 bases and J gave up 8 bases, with 19 bases separating them. The CDR3 covers 14 residues. Looked up from germline, CDR1 is SGHRS and CDR2 is YFSETQ. CDR3 DNA sequence: TGCGCCAGCAGTTCATCCGATCCTACAGGGGGCTACACCTTC. Residues: CASSSSDPTGGYTF.

This rearrangement joins TRBV4-2 to TRBJ2-5, with 9 positions matching TRBD2. Germline CDR1 reads LGHNA; CDR2 reads YNFKEQ. CDR3 length: 17 amino acids. The J segment lost 2 bases and the V segment lost 3 bases, leaving 10 bases of the junction unmatched. The chain's CDR3 is CASSHHERGANQETQYF. The CDR3 nucleotides are TGTGCCAGCAGCCATCACGAGCGGGGGGCTAATCAAGAGACCCAGTACTTC.

The V and J genes are TRBV6-5 and TRBJ2-5; D unresolved. Trimming left V 7 bases short and J 4 bases short, with 10 bases between. The CDR3 runs 12 residues. Germline CDR1 and CDR2: MNHEY and SVGAGI. Here the CDR3 reads CASKGPGETQYF. CDR3 bases: TGTGCCAGCAAAGGCCCGGGAGAGACCCAGTACTTC.

DNA for the CDR3: TGTGCCAGCAGCTTAGAAGGGCGAGGGTACGAGCAGTACGTC. It encodes CASSLEGRGYEQYV. The chain is built from TRBV7-8 and TRBJ2-7; possible D gene TRBD2, 5 bases. In germline, CDR1 is SGHVS, CDR2 FQNEAQ. This CDR3 has 14 amino acids. V lost 1 base and J lost 4, with 11 bases in between.

In this sample, this clone turned up once. This chain joins TRBV19 and TRBJ1-2, with a tentative D call TRBD1 (5 bases). The CDR3 is 13 amino acids. Germline V gene lookup returns CDR1 LNHDA and CDR2 SQIVND (reference sequence). V lost 6 bases, J lost 4 bases, and 12 bases lay in between. The CDR3 here is CASSRLGAYGYTF. Written as DNA, the CDR3 is TGTGCCAGTAGCAGGTTAGGGGCCTATGGCTACACCTTC. The full variable domain, its missing parts supplied by reference TRBV19 and TRBJ1-2, is DGGITQSPKYLFRKEGQNVTLSCEQNLNHDAMYWYRQDPGQGLRLIYYSQIVNDFQKGDIAEGYSVSREKKESFPLTVTSAQKNPTAFYLCASSRLGAYGYTFGSGTRLTVV.

Details on this clone: Distinct nucleotide sequences in the sample also encode this CDR3. The CDR3 DNA is TGTGCCACCAGTGAGTTAGCGGGGGGGAGGGATACGCAGTATTTT. The encoded protein is CATSELAGGRDTQYF. The chain couples TRBV24-1 to TRBJ2-3, with 11 bases matching TRBD2. The CDR3 runs 15 residues. Germline CDR1 and CDR2: KGHDR and SFDVKD. V lost 4 bases to trimming and J lost 6 bases; unmatched junction nucleotides: 5.

V and J are TRBV6-6 and TRBJ2-1; TRBD2 is a possible D gene (7 bases). Trimming took off 4 bases at V and 0 bases at J, with 10 bases between the two ends. This CDR3 spans 15 amino acids. CDR1 and CDR2 from the germline V gene are MNHNY and SVGAGI (reference sequence). The CDR3 DNA sequence: TGTGCCAGCAGTTGGGGGGGGGCCTCCTACAATGAGCAGTTCTTC. Translating gives CASSWGGASYNEQFF.